One and the same sample provided the 17 T cell receptor beta chains below, sequenced in a study of beta chain features in type 1 diabetes. Findings and caveats of the study: In every one of the four CD4+ subsets, TCRB CDR3s were moderately but significantly shorter in Type 1 diabetes patients.

The authors reverse transcribed all of the isolated RNA, so sequencing captured expressed TCRB transcripts. Only in-frame clones appear in the TCRdb table, and some are missing; sequencing was by immunoSEQ multiplex PCR. The sample contains fewer than 300,000 clones, roughly 20% of which appear only once. For these receptors, no antigen is known. Material for sequencing was naive CD4+ T cells from blood. These receptors all come from a woman aged 35 to 49 with type 1 diabetes.

This clone has only one observation. J is TRBJ2-1 and V is TRBV9; a possible D gene is TRBD2 (5 bases). The CDR3 extends over 15 amino acids. The germline V gene has CDR1 SGDLS and CDR2 YYNGEE. V gave up 7 bases and J gave up 8 bases, with 22 bases separating them. CDR3 protein: CASRLGAEDQHEQFF. The CDR3 DNA follows: TGTGCCAGCCGTCTAGGAGCGGAAGACCAACATGAGCAGTTCTTC.

This rearrangement joins TRBV4-3 to TRBJ2-3; 10 bases match TRBD2. The CDR3 has 19 amino acids. The V and J ends lost 1 base and 1 base, in that order; junction bases with no gene match: 11. The germline V gene has CDR1 LGHNA and CDR2 YSLEER. CDR3 loop: CASSQADSGGNLGTDTQYF. Here the CDR3 DNA reads TGCGCCAGCAGCCAAGCGGATAGCGGGGGGAATCTGGGCACAGATACGCAGTATTTT.

This clone has just a few counts. This rearrangement joins TRBV30 to TRBJ2-4, with D uncertain. CDR1 is GTSNPN, CDR2 SVGIG, per germline (reference sequence). V was clipped by 3 bases and J by 9 bases, with 12 bases between them. The CDR3 loop spans 12 amino acids. Here the CDR3 reads CAWRPRVGIQYF. CDR3 coding DNA: TGTGCCTGGAGGCCCCGGGTGGGCATTCAGTACTTC. Filled out from reference TRBV30 and TRBJ2-4, the complete variable domain reads SQTIHQWPATLVQPVGSPLSLECTVEGTSNPNLYWYRQAAGRGLQLLFYSVGIGQISSEVPQNLSASRPQDRQFILSSKKLLLSDSGFYLCAWRPRVGIQYFGAGTRLSVL.

The chain recombines TRBV5-4 with TRBJ2-7, with 8 bases aligning to TRBD1. Germline values: CDR1 SGHNT, CDR2 YYREEE (reference sequence). Germline trimming cut 3 bases from V and 2 bases from J; bases unmatched to any gene: 10. The CDR3 spans 16 residues. DNA of the CDR3: TGTGCCAGCAGCTCTCCAGGGGGCAGAGGGACCTACGAGCAGTACTTC. Protein: CASSSPGGRGTYEQYF.

The chain couples TRBV28 to TRBJ2-1, with 9 bases matching TRBD2. Germline CDR1 and CDR2: MDHEN and SYDVKM. V shed 5 bases and J 15 bases; nucleotides not matched to a gene: 8. The CDR3 extends over 12 amino acids. The CDR3 DNA reads as TGTGCCAGCAGTCCCGGGGCGGGAGGGGCGTTCTTC. Translation: CASSPGAGGAFF. The full variable domain, with the rest looked up from reference TRBV28 and TRBJ2-1, is DVKVTQSSRYLVKRTGEKVFLECVQDMDHENMFWYRQDPGLGLRLIYFSYDVKMKEKGDIPEGYSVSREKKERFSLILESASTNQTSMYLCASSPGAGGAFFGPGTRLTVL.

J is TRBJ2-5 and V is TRBV28; 7 positions match TRBD1. The germline CDR1 and CDR2 sequences are MDHEN and SYDVKM. V was pared by 6 bases and J by 2 bases, with 6 bases of the junction left unmatched. The CDR3 runs to 14 residues. CDR3 nucleotides: TGTGCCAGCAGCCACGGGACAGTGCAAGAGACCCAGTACTTC. It yields the protein CASSHGTVQETQYF.

The V gene is TRBV5-4, the J gene TRBJ1-2; 11 bases are a match to TRBD1. This CDR3 is built from 15 residues. Germline loops: CDR1 SGHNT, CDR2 YYREEE (reference sequence). Germline trimming cut 3 bases from V and 5 bases from J; bases unmatched to any gene: 6. CDR3 sequence (DNA): TGTGCCAGCAGCTCCCTGGACAGGGGGCGTTATGGCTACACCTTC. This encodes CASSSLDRGRYGYTF.

The chain employs TRBV9 and TRBJ1-2; D remains ambiguous. Trimming left V 4 bases short and J 1 base short, with 11 bases between. The CDR3 has 14 residues. Looked up from germline, CDR1 is SGDLS and CDR2 is YYNGEE. The CDR3 loop reads CASSPPTGNYGYTF. Written as DNA, the CDR3 is TGTGCCAGCAGCCCCCCCACGGGTAACTATGGCTACACCTTC.

The chain joins TRBV7-2 to TRBJ2-5, with D tentatively TRBD2 (6 bases). Germline values: CDR1 SGHTA, CDR2 FQGNSA. V lost 3 bases and J lost 8, with 22 bases in between. This CDR3 region has 16 residues. DNA of the CDR3: TGTGCCAGCAGCTTTCAGATCGGGGGTGTGGGAGATACCCAGTACTTC. Amino acid sequence: CASSFQIGGVGDTQYF.

V gene TRBV9 combines with J gene TRBJ2-5; 9 bases are a match to TRBD2. Losses at the gene ends were 4 bases for V and 0 bases for J; bases not matched to a gene: 4. Germline V CDR1 and CDR2: SGDLS, YYNGEE. This CDR3 contains 15 residues. CDR3 sequence reads: CASSLLAGNQETQYF. CDR3 coding DNA: TGTGCCAGCAGCCTTCTAGCGGGAAACCAAGAGACCCAGTACTTC.

The rearrangement uses TRBV7-2 and TRBJ1-2; 10 positions agree with TRBD1. Trimming at V came to 5 bases and at J to 8 bases, leaving 8 bases not matched to a gene. CDR3 length: 14 amino acids. CDR1 is SGHTA and CDR2 is FQGNSA in the germline V gene. The CDR3 loop reads CASSGQTGGRGYTF. DNA for the CDR3: TGTGCCAGCAGCGGCCAGACAGGGGGCAGAGGCTACACCTTC.

This clone has only a few counts. V usage is TRBV19 and J usage is TRBJ2-2, with no clear D. The CDR3 is made up of 15 amino acids. With 3 bases removed from V and 5 bases from J, the gap between germline ends came to 13 bases. Germline values: CDR1 LNHDA, CDR2 SQIVND (reference sequence). CDR3 sequence reads: CASSMWAEETGELFF. DNA for the CDR3: TGTGCCAGTAGTATGTGGGCTGAAGAAACCGGGGAGCTGTTTTTT.

The chain combines TRBV2 with TRBJ1-5; D is possibly TRBD1 (5 bases). Germline CDR1 is SNHLY and CDR2 is FYNNEI. The germline V and J ends were trimmed by 2 bases and 4 bases, with 9 bases remaining between them. This CDR3 has 14 residues. Written as DNA, the CDR3 is TGTGCCAGCAGTGAATTAACAGGAAATCAGCCCCAGCATTTT. Protein: CASSELTGNQPQHF.

The table lists this clone with a few counts. The chain links TRBV28 to TRBJ2-4, with D possibly matching TRBD2 (5 bases). Deletions cut 5 bases from V and 4 bases from J, with 15 bases between. The CDR3 runs to 15 residues. Germline V gene sequence: CDR1 MDHEN, CDR2 SYDVKM. This chain's CDR3 is CASSPLGGLKNIQYF. CDR3 nucleotides: TGTGCCAGCAGTCCCCTGGGCGGGCTGAAAAACATTCAGTACTTC.

The chain employs TRBV19 and TRBJ1-2, with a possible D match to TRBD1 (5 bases). Trimming cost V 5 bases and J 0 bases, with 10 bases left between them. The CDR3 is made up of 14 amino acids. Germline V CDR1 and CDR2: LNHDA, SQIVND (reference sequence). This CDR3 is CASSGETANYGYTF. CDR3 in DNA: TGTGCCAGTAGTGGAGAGACAGCTAACTATGGCTACACCTTC.

The rearrangement links TRBV28 to TRBJ2-1; perhaps TRBD2 as D (6 bases). The CDR3 runs to 15 residues. V was pared by 3 bases and J by 6 bases, with 15 bases between. Germline V lookup: CDR1 MDHEN, CDR2 SYDVKM. The CDR3 here is CASSFVGGSVNEQFF. In DNA, the CDR3 is TGTGCCAGCAGTTTTGTGGGGGGTTCGGTCAATGAGCAGTTCTTC.

Written as DNA, the CDR3 is TGTGCCAGCTCACCGACAGGGTTCGCGAACACCGGGGAGCTGTTTTTT. It encodes CASSPTGFANTGELFF. This chain connects TRBV18 to TRBJ2-2; 7 bases align to TRBD1. The CDR3 extends over 16 amino acids. The junction had 4 bases not matched to a gene; V was cut back by 3 bases and J by 0 bases. CDR1 KGHSH and CDR2 LQKENI come from the germline V gene.